Following are 22 T cell receptor beta chains from one sample sequenced in a study of beta chain features in type 1 diabetes. Expressed TCRB transcripts were sequenced, since all the RNA that had been isolated was reverse transcribed. Libraries were prepared by immunoSEQ multiplex PCR; TCRdb keeps only in-frame clonotypes and omits some of them. The table has about 250,000 clones, roughly an eighth seen once. The sample taken for sequencing was naive CD4+ T cells from blood. The receptors come from a woman aged 40-49 years in good health.

This clone came up many times. The rearrangement joins TRBV14 to TRBJ2-1; 9 bases match TRBD1. CDR3 size: 16 residues. Per the germline V gene, CDR1 is SGHDN and CDR2 is FVKESK. V shed 0 bases and J 5 bases; nucleotides not matched to a gene: 5. The CDR3 bases are TGTGCCAGCAGCCAAGAATTGACAGGGGGAAACAATGAGCAGTTCTTC. Protein sequence: CASSQELTGGNNEQFF.

This clone was detected only a few times. The CDR3 loop is CASRGRGRMYEQYF. The CDR3 DNA is TGTGCCAGCAGGGGTAGGGGGCGCATGTACGAGCAGTACTTC. V is TRBV25-1 and J is TRBJ2-7, with 7 bases matching TRBD1. V lost 6 bases, J lost 4 bases, and 9 bases stayed unmatched. Germline CDR1 and CDR2: MGHDK and SYGVNS. The CDR3 is 14 residues long.

The chain joins TRBV6-6 to TRBJ1-1; maybe TRBD1 (5 bases). The CDR3 loop spans 13 amino acids. V lost 6 bases and J 8 bases, leaving 16 bases between the germline ends. Germline lookup yields CDR1 MNHNY and CDR2 SVGAGI (reference sequence). CDR3 DNA sequence: TGTGCCAGCAGGCCGCCAGGGAGGTACGAAGCTTTCTTT. Encoded protein: CASRPPGRYEAFF.

This clone has only a few counts. J is TRBJ1-1 and V is TRBV29-1; a weak D match, TRBD1 (5 bases). This CDR3 spans 14 amino acids. Trimming stripped 6 bases from V and 5 bases from J, with 19 bases between. CDR1 is SQVTM, CDR2 ANQGSEA, per germline. CDR3 amino acids: CSVRVWGGRTEAFF. As DNA, the CDR3 is TGCAGCGTCCGCGTCTGGGGGGGGAGGACTGAAGCTTTCTTT.

This clone was observed a few times. V gene TRBV5-1 combines with J gene TRBJ1-6, with 7 bases fitting TRBD1. The CDR3 runs to 14 residues. Germline CDR1 reads SGHRS; CDR2 reads YFSETQ. V dropped 4 bases and J dropped 6; count of bases not matched to a gene: 4. The CDR3 region has the DNA TGCGCCAGCAGCGGGGGACAGCCTAATTCACCCCTCCACTTT. Its translation: CASSGGQPNSPLHF.

V gene TRBV7-2 combines with J gene TRBJ2-2; maybe TRBD2 (5 bases). The CDR3 sequence is 16 residues long. The V end lost 5 bases, the J end lost 6 bases, and 19 bases lay between the germline ends. Germline CDR1 and CDR2: SGHTA and FQGNSA. The CDR3 sequence is CASSQAVWGNAGELFF. CDR3 sequence (DNA): TGTGCCAGCAGCCAAGCGGTCTGGGGTAATGCCGGGGAGCTGTTTTTT.

V gene TRBV5-1 combines with J gene TRBJ1-1; 11 bases map to TRBD1. V lost 2 bases and J lost 0; bases outside the gene matches: 6. Germline V gene lookup returns CDR1 SGHRS and CDR2 YFSETQ. The CDR3 length is 17 residues. The CDR3: CASSLGQGAGMNTEAFF. The CDR3 DNA is TGCGCCAGCAGCTTAGGACAGGGGGCAGGGATGAACACTGAAGCTTTCTTT.

The CDR3 bases are TGTGCCAGCAGTTACTCGATCGGGACCGGGGAGCTGTTTTTT. Protein product: CASSYSIGTGELFF. The chain couples TRBV6-5 to TRBJ2-2; D is unresolved. The CDR3 totals 14 residues. Germline assignment: CDR1 MNHEY and CDR2 SVGAGI. V gave up 0 bases and J gave up 5 bases, with 7 bases separating them.

The table lists this clone with a few counts. The chain links TRBV7-2 to TRBJ2-5; TRBD1 aligns across 10 bases. J lost 9 bases, V lost 5 bases, and 15 bases had no gene match. CDR1 SGHTA and CDR2 FQGNSA come from the germline V gene. This CDR3 contains 16 residues. CDR3 sequence reads: CASSARTGGGSSPQYF. Here the CDR3 DNA reads TGTGCCAGCAGCGCTAGGACAGGGGGTGGCTCAAGTCCCCAGTACTTC.

The rearrangement uses TRBV29-1 and TRBJ2-7; 9 nucleotides match TRBD2. Germline lookup yields CDR1 SQVTM and CDR2 ANQGSEA. The CDR3 consists of 14 residues. Unmatched junction bases numbered 7, after V lost 4 bases and J lost 3 bases. The CDR3 sequence: CSVGVAGADYEQYF. In DNA, the CDR3 is TGCAGCGTTGGAGTAGCGGGGGCTGACTACGAGCAGTACTTC.

The chain employs TRBV2 and TRBJ2-5, with 8 nucleotides matching TRBD1. CDR1 SNHLY and CDR2 FYNNEI come from the germline V gene. J lost 2 bases, V lost 6 bases, and 8 bases had no gene match. The CDR3 totals 15 residues. The CDR3 bases are TGTGCCAGCAGCAGACAGGGGTCGGTGCAAGAGACCCAGTACTTC. Translating gives CASSRQGSVQETQYF.

The rearrangement joins TRBV9 to TRBJ1-2; 8 bases line up with TRBD1. CDR1 is SGDLS, CDR2 YYNGEE, per germline. The J segment lost 4 bases and the V segment lost 0 bases, leaving 8 bases of the junction unmatched. The CDR3 has 16 amino acids. In nucleotides, the CDR3 is TGTGCCAGCAGCGTAGACGCAGGGGGCCGGAGCTATGGCTACACCTTC. It encodes CASSVDAGGRSYGYTF.

This chain joins TRBV19 and TRBJ2-7; TRBD2 aligns across 10 bases. The CDR3 is 16 residues long. Germline CDR1 and CDR2: LNHDA and SQIVND (reference sequence). J lost 5 bases, V lost 4 bases, and 11 bases had no gene match. CDR3 DNA: TGTGCCAGTAGTACAAAAATAGCGGGGGGTCGACACGAGCAGTACTTC. Amino acids: CASSTKIAGGRHEQYF. Full variable domain (outside the CDR3, taken from reference TRBV19 and TRBJ2-7): DGGITQSPKYLFRKEGQNVTLSCEQNLNHDAMYWYRQDPGQGLRLIYYSQIVNDFQKGDIAEGYSVSREKKESFPLTVTSAQKNPTAFYLCASSTKIAGGRHEQYFGPGTRLTVT.

This clone was counted a few times. V gene TRBV7-2 combines with J gene TRBJ2-4; the match to TRBD2 covers 11 bases. The CDR3 runs 16 residues. CDR1 SGHTA and CDR2 FQGNSA come from the germline V gene. The V gene end was trimmed by 2 bases and the J gene end by 3 bases; junction bases not matched to a gene: 3. Here the CDR3 reads CASSLILAGGKNIQYF. CDR3 nucleotides: TGTGCCAGCAGCTTAATTCTAGCGGGGGGCAAAAACATTCAGTACTTC.

The CDR3: CSARTEVEQFF. The CDR3 nucleotides read TGCAGTGCGAGGACAGAAGTTGAGCAGTTCTTC. The V and J genes are TRBV20-1 and TRBJ2-1; D perhaps matches TRBD1 (6 bases). The CDR3 extends over 11 amino acids. Per germline, CDR1 DFQATT and CDR2 SNEGSKA (reference sequence). V lost 6 bases and J lost 9, with 12 bases in between.

The chain joins TRBV7-2 to TRBJ2-7; 11 bases align to TRBD2. Trimming at V came to 2 bases and at J to 3 bases, leaving 12 bases not matched to a gene. From germline, CDR1 is SGHTA and CDR2 FQGNSA. CDR3 size: 18 residues. The CDR3 sequence is CASSLRYPAGTSGYEQYF. The CDR3 DNA reads as TGTGCCAGCAGCTTACGGTATCCAGCCGGGACTAGCGGCTACGAGCAGTACTTC.

A few counts support this clone. V usage is TRBV5-4 and J usage is TRBJ2-1; perhaps TRBD1 as D (6 bases). Trimming pared 3 bases from V and 7 bases from J, leaving 17 bases between. The germline V gene encodes CDR1 SGHNT and CDR2 YYREEE (reference sequence). The CDR3 contains 15 residues. The chain's CDR3 is CASSSKQGLVNEQFF. The CDR3 nucleotides are TGTGCCAGCAGCTCTAAACAGGGTTTAGTTAATGAGCAGTTCTTC.

The sample holds a few counts of this clone. The genes are TRBV4-3 and TRBJ2-6; unclear D gene. Between the trimmed V and J ends, which lost 1 base and 0 bases, there was a span of 10 bases. Germline V CDR1 and CDR2: LGHNA, YSLEER. The CDR3 extends over 17 amino acids. In DNA form, the CDR3 reads TGCGCCAGCAGCCAAGCTCCAGCGACCTCTGGGGCCAACGTCCTGACTTTC. Amino acid sequence: CASSQAPATSGANVLTF.

Comments on this clone: This sample includes further DNA sequences coding for the same CDR3. The chain employs TRBV2 and TRBJ1-5; 9 bases line up with TRBD1. The CDR3 totals 13 residues. The germline CDR1 and CDR2 sequences are SNHLY and FYNNEI. J was trimmed by 6 bases and V by 6 bases; bases with no gene match: 3. CDR3 in DNA: TGTGCCAGCAGGGGACAGGGAGGTCAGCCCCAGCATTTT. Its protein is CASRGQGGQPQHF. The full variable domain, rest sourced from reference TRBV2 and TRBJ1-5, is EPEVTQTPSHQVTQMGQEVILRCVPISNHLYFYWYRQILGQKVEFLVSFYNNEISEKSEIFDDQFSVERPDGSNFTLKIRSTKLEDSAMYFCASRGQGGQPQHFGDGTRLSIL.

This clone was seen at least ten times. J is TRBJ2-1 and V is TRBV4-3; possibly TRBD1 for D (6 bases). Deletions cut 4 bases from V and 0 bases from J, with 13 bases between. CDR3 length: 16 residues. Germline V gene lookup returns CDR1 LGHNA and CDR2 YSLEER. The CDR3 protein is CASSPVTGSSYNEQFF. The CDR3 nucleotides read TGCGCCAGCAGCCCTGTAACAGGGAGCTCCTACAATGAGCAGTTCTTC.

The V gene is TRBV5-6, the J gene TRBJ1-1; 8 nucleotides agree with TRBD1. Germline V gene data show CDR1 as SGHDT and CDR2 as YYEEEE. This CDR3 is built from 15 residues. The V gene end was trimmed by 0 bases and the J gene end by 1 base; junction bases not matched to a gene: 2. The CDR3, as DNA: TGTGCCAGCAGCTTGGCCGGGACAGGGAACACTGAAGCTTTCTTT. It specifies CASSLAGTGNTEAFF.

The chain recombines TRBV10-3 with TRBJ2-7, with D unclear. This CDR3 comprises 11 residues. V lost 6 bases and J 3 bases, leaving 6 bases between the germline ends. Germline V CDR1 and CDR2: ENHRY, SYGVKD. CDR3 region: CAIRTNYEQYF. CDR3 bases: TGTGCCATCAGGACAAACTACGAGCAGTACTTC.